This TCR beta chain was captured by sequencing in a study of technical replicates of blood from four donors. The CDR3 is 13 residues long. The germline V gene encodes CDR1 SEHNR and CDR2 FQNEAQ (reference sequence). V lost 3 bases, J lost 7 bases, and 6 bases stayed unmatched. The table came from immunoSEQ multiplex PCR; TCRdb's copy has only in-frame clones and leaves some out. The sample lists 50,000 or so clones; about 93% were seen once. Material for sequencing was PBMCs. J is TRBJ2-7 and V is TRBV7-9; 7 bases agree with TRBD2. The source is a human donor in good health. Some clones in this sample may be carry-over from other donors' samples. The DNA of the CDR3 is TGTGCCAGCAGCTTTAGCGGGTTTCGAGAGCAGTACTTC. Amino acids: CASSFSGFREQYF.